The rows below give T cell receptor beta chains drawn from one sample of a study of T cell repertoires in cytomegalovirus infection. Each CDR3 protein is one row after TCRdb ran MiXCR on the reads. This table has hundreds of thousands of distinct CDR3 sequences, 15% to 20% appearing once. The sample taken for sequencing was PBMCs. Receptors were obtained from a human donor in good health (CMV status not recorded). Some clones in this sample may be carry-over from other donors' samples. Each CDR3 is given without its conserved first and last residue.

V	J	CDR3
TRBV7-2	TRBJ2-5	ASSGDWKGTQY
TRBV10-3	TRBJ2-1	AISDQQGMF
TRBV25-1	TRBJ1-1	ASTPGGGGTEAF
TRBV2	TRBJ1-2	ASLLRGGYT
TRBV6-2/TRBV6-3	TRBJ2-3	ASRDVGSTDTQY
TRBV25-1	TRBJ2-2	ASSDWTWAGELF
TRBV20-1	TRBJ1-1	SAKRGGNTEAF
TRBV7-4	TRBJ1-5	ASSLGRTANQPQH
TRBV19	TRBJ2-1	ASSIPGQGPYNEQF
TRBV2	TRBJ2-1	ASCGGRLLTDEQF
TRBV5-4	TRBJ2-5	ASSLQSSGKETQY
TRBV7-2	TRBJ2-3	ASSLVAGTTDTQY
TRBV12-3/TRBV12-4	TRBJ1-1	AIGRGGTEAF
TRBV19	TRBJ2-3	ATQKELAGGEDTQY
TRBV7-7	TRBJ2-5	ASSPGGRVGTQY
TRBV15	TRBJ1-5	ATSRGGDSNQPQH
TRBV7-2	TRBJ2-4	ASSTEAGTTNIQY
TRBV5-6	TRBJ2-1	ASSPGGAREQF
TRBV7-2	TRBJ2-7	ASSLIGANPYEQY
TRBV7-8	TRBJ2-3	ASRPGSDTQY
TRBV4-1	TRBJ2-5	ASSPDSMTKSETQY
TRBV2	TRBJ2-4	ASSHTPRTGGVGNIQY
TRBV11-1	TRBJ2-5	AARRSGEETQY
TRBV12-3/TRBV12-4	TRBJ2-3	ASSFGPPSTDTQY
TRBV20-1	TRBJ1-2	SAGTSGTGGGYT
TRBV30	TRBJ2-2	AWSVRGLTGELF